This T cell receptor beta chain was sequenced for a study of T cell responses to AZD1222 COVID-19 vaccine. Study context: Second doses that came at about 4 or about 12 weeks were put together. Study conclusions and caveats: Two AZD1222 doses significantly raised spike-specific TCR breadth and depth over controls. The donor cohort was predominantly white British with a female majority, and clonal diversity may have been underestimated. Without day 14 samples, only post-peak T cell repertoires were studied.

Sequencing was performed with immunoSEQ multiplex PCR; in TCRdb, only in-frame clones are kept and a portion is missing. The sample records some 90,000 clones, 80% to 90% being singletons. The V and J ends lost 8 bases and 7 bases respectively, with 15 bases between them. The CDR3 loop spans 13 amino acids. The germline V gene encodes CDR1 LGHDT and CDR2 YNNKEL (reference sequence). Concerning this clone itself: Its cognate antigen is unknown.

This rearrangement joins TRBV3-1 (or the pseudogene TRBV3-2) to TRBJ1-5, with D tentatively TRBD1 (5 bases). This receptor was identified in an adult in good health. Sample: peripheral blood, taken on day 0 of AZD1222 vaccination. CDR3 residues: CASAAGLVQPQHF. The CDR3 DNA sequence: TGTGCCAGCGCAGCAGGGCTGGTCCAGCCCCAGCATTTT.